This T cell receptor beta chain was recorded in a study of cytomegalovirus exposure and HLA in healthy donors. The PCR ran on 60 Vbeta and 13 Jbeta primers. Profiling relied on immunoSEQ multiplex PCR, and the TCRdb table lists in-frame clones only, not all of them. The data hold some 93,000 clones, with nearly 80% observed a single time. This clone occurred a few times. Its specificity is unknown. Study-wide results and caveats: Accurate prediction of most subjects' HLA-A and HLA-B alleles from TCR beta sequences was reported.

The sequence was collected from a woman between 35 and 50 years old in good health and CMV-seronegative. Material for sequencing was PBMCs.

The CDR3 DNA follows: TGTGCCAGCAGCCCAGGGTTGAACACTGAAGCTTTCTTT. Amino acid sequence: CASSPGLNTEAFF. The rearrangement links TRBV27 to TRBJ1-1, with a weak D call TRBD1 (5 bases). Germline V CDR1 and CDR2: MNHEY, SMNVEV (reference sequence). Deletions cut 6 bases from V and 0 bases from J, with 8 bases between. The CDR3 extends over 13 amino acids.